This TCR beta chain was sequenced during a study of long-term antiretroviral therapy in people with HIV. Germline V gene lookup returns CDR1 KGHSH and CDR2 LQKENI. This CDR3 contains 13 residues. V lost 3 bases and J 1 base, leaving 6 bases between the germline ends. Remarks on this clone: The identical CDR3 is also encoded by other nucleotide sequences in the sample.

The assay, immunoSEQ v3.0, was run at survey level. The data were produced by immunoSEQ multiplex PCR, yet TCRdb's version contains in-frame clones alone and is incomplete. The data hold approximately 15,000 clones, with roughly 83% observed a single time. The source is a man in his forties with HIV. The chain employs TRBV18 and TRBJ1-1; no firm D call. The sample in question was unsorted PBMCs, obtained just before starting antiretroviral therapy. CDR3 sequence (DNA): TGTGCCAGCTCACCCAACGGGAACACTGAAGCTTTCTTT. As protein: CASSPNGNTEAFF.